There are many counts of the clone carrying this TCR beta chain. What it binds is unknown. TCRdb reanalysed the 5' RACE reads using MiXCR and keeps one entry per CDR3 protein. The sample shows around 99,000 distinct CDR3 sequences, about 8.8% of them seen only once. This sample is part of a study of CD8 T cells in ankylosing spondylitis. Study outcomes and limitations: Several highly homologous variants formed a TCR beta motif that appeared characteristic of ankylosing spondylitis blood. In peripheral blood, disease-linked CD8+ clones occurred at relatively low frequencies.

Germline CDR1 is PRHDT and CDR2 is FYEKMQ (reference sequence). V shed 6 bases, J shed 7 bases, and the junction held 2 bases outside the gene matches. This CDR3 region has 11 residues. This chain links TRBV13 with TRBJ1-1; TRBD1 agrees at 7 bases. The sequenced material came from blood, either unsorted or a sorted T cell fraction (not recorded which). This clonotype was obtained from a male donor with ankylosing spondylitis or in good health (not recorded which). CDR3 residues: CASSRQGEAFF. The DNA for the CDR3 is TGTGCCAGCAGTCGACAGGGTGAAGCTTTCTTT. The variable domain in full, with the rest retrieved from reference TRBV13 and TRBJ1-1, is AAGVIQSPRHLIKEKRETATLKCYPIPRHDTVYWYQQGPGQDPQFLISFYEKMQSDKGSIPDRFSAQQFSDYHSELNMSSLELGDSALYFCASSRQGEAFFGQGTRLTVV.